The 21 T cell receptor beta chains below all came from one sample that was sequenced in a study of T cells in Graves' hyperthyroidism and ophthalmopathy. Amplification targeted TCR beta CDR3 regions from RNA transcripts. The study used the HTBI primer set for a first-round RT-PCR of the TCR CDR3. TCRdb re-analysed the multiplex PCR reads in MiXCR, keeping a single row per CDR3 protein. In the table there are about 380,000 distinct CDR3 sequences, about 15% of which are singletons. Sequencing was done on a sample of blood. These receptors originate from a woman aged 60-75 years with Graves' hyperthyroidism.

The chain uses TRBV7-2 and TRBJ2-7; the match to TRBD2 covers 10 bases. The germline V gene encodes CDR1 SGHTA and CDR2 FQGNSA. With 0 bases clipped from V and 4 bases from J, the junction kept 3 bases outside the gene matches. This CDR3 region has 15 residues. The CDR3 nucleotides read TGTGCCAGCAGCTTAGCTACTAGCGGGGAATACGAGCAGTACTTC. Translating gives CASSLATSGEYEQYF.

This clonotype was picked up many times. The chain joins TRBV9 to TRBJ2-2; TRBD2 is a possible D gene (7 bases). This CDR3 is 15 amino acids long. V was trimmed by 5 bases and J by 2 bases, leaving 13 bases between them. CDR1 and CDR2 (germline): SGDLS, YYNGEE. Written as DNA, the CDR3 is TGTGCCAGCAGTAACAGCGGGACAAACACCGGGGAGCTGTTTTTT. Translating gives CASSNSGTNTGELFF.

This clonotype was seen repeatedly, ten times or more. This chain uses TRBV24-1 with TRBJ1-5; D unclear. V was clipped by 3 bases and J by 0 bases, with 11 bases between them. CDR3 length equals 16 residues. CDR1 and CDR2 from the germline V gene are KGHDR and SFDVKD. CDR3 sequence: CATSDGTSDSNQPQHF. The CDR3 nucleotides are TGTGCCACCAGTGATGGCACGTCGGATAGCAATCAGCCCCAGCATTTT.

V gene TRBV24-1 combines with J gene TRBJ1-1; TRBD1 aligns across 7 bases. The J segment lost 2 bases and the V segment lost 7 bases, leaving 9 bases of the junction unmatched. This CDR3 region has 15 residues. CDR1 and CDR2 from the germline V gene are KGHDR and SFDVKD. CDR3 protein: CATRGGGQPNTEAFF. The CDR3 DNA reads TGTGCCACCAGGGGGGGGGGACAGCCAAACACTGAAGCTTTCTTT.

Ten or more counts support this clonotype. The rearrangement joins TRBV20-1 to TRBJ1-2, with TRBD1 identical over 10 bases. The trim removed 7 bases at V and 13 bases at J, leaving 12 bases unmatched. The V gene's germline CDR1 is DFQATT and CDR2 SNEGSKA (reference sequence). This CDR3 region has 12 residues. The CDR3, as DNA: TGCAGTGGCCCGACAGGGGGCGGACATCTCACCTTC. It encodes CSGPTGGGHLTF.

This clonotype was recorded many times. V and J are TRBV7-2 and TRBJ2-3; 10 bases fit TRBD2. V lost 0 bases, J lost 5 bases, and 2 bases stayed unmatched. CDR1 and CDR2 from the germline V gene are SGHTA and FQGNSA. The CDR3 covers 15 residues. The DNA of the CDR3 is TGTGCCAGCAGCTTAGCAGGACTAGCGGTAGATACGCAGTATTTT. Protein sequence: CASSLAGLAVDTQYF.

This clonotype has more than one count but fewer than ten. This chain joins TRBV19 and TRBJ2-1; weak D call: TRBD1 (5 bases). Germline loops: CDR1 LNHDA, CDR2 SQIVND (reference sequence). V lost 4 bases, J lost 2 bases, and 12 bases lay in between. The CDR3 runs 15 residues. CDR3 region: CASSSGWGTYNEQFF. CDR3 in DNA: TGTGCCAGTAGTAGCGGTTGGGGCACCTACAATGAGCAGTTCTTC.

This clonotype showed up many times. V and J are TRBV30 and TRBJ2-5; 10 bases are shared with TRBD1. The V gene end was trimmed by 8 bases and the J gene end by 5 bases; junction bases not matched to a gene: 8. The CDR3 is 13 residues long. The germline V gene encodes CDR1 GTSNPN and CDR2 SVGIG (reference sequence). The DNA of the CDR3 is TGTGCCGCCGGACAGGGGGATGATGAGACCCAGTACTTC. Protein: CAAGQGDDETQYF.

In its sample, this clonotype was seen a few times. This rearrangement joins TRBV6-1 to TRBJ1-2, with TRBD1 matching over 8 bases. This CDR3 has 15 amino acids. The V gene's germline CDR1 is MNHNS and CDR2 SASEGT. V was clipped by 5 bases and J by 5 bases; unmatched bases: 10. CDR3 in amino acids: CASSSPNRGEYGYTF. DNA for the CDR3: TGTGCCAGCAGTTCGCCGAACAGGGGGGAATATGGCTACACCTTC.

This clonotype was counted at least ten times. The rearrangement uses TRBV6-1 and TRBJ2-7; the D gene is possibly TRBD2 (5 bases). Germline V lookup: CDR1 MNHNS, CDR2 SASEGT. Trimming removed 5 bases from V and 6 bases from J, with 20 bases in between. The CDR3 spans 15 residues. CDR3 in amino acids: CASSIGVPRASEQYF. The DNA for the CDR3 is TGTGCCAGCAGTATCGGGGTGCCAAGGGCCTCCGAGCAGTACTTC.

The chain links TRBV28 to TRBJ2-3; 10 bases are a match to TRBD2. This CDR3 has 16 residues. CDR1 MDHEN and CDR2 SYDVKM come from the germline V gene. Trimming cost V 6 bases and J 2 bases; bases outside gene matches: 8. The CDR3 DNA reads as TGTGCCAGCAGCTTGGGACTAGCGCAGATCACAGATACGCAGTATTTT. This encodes CASSLGLAQITDTQYF.

This clonotype was recorded many times. Written as DNA, the CDR3 is TGTGCCAGCAGTGAAGCCCGGGTAGCGGGAGGATCGAATACGCAGTATTTT. Translated, it gives CASSEARVAGGSNTQYF. The chain couples TRBV2 to TRBJ2-3, with 10 nucleotides matching TRBD2. Looked up from germline, CDR1 is SNHLY and CDR2 is FYNNEI. The CDR3 contains 17 residues. V shed 0 bases and J 7 bases; nucleotides not matched to a gene: 10.

This clonotype was seen a handful of times. The rearrangement uses TRBV9 and TRBJ2-2, with 9 positions matching TRBD2. The V and J ends lost 2 bases and 4 bases, in that order; junction bases with no gene match: 12. The CDR3 has 18 amino acids. The germline V gene has CDR1 SGDLS and CDR2 YYNGEE. Written as DNA, the CDR3 is TGTGCCAGCAGCGTTTTCACCGCTAGCGGGATGCGCACCGGGGAGCTGTTTTTT. Protein: CASSVFTASGMRTGELFF.

This clonotype was counted ten times or more. The chain recombines TRBV4-1 with TRBJ1-2, with 10 bases that match TRBD1. J was trimmed by 5 bases and V by 4 bases; bases with no gene match: 7. Germline V gives CDR1 MGHRA, CDR2 YSYEKL. This CDR3 is 15 amino acids long. The DNA of the CDR3 is TGCGCCAGCAGCCCCTTCGGGACAGGGGTTTATGGCTACACCTTC. Its translation is CASSPFGTGVYGYTF.

The V and J genes are TRBV7-2 and TRBJ2-7; D uncertain. Germline CDR1 reads SGHTA; CDR2 reads FQGNSA. The CDR3 length is 14 residues. Between the trimmed V and J ends, which lost 5 bases and 1 base, there was a span of 12 bases. For the CDR3, the DNA is TGTGCCAGCAGCCGACCCACGGCGTCCTACGAGCAGTACTTC. Its translation is CASSRPTASYEQYF.

This clonotype was recorded at least ten times. The J gene is TRBJ1-1, the V gene TRBV5-1; D remains ambiguous. Germline V gene lookup returns CDR1 SGHRS and CDR2 YFSETQ. Between the trimmed V and J ends, which lost 2 bases and 2 bases, there was a span of 7 bases. The CDR3 loop spans 13 amino acids. CDR3 sequence reads: CASSFTTNTEAFF. In nucleotides, the CDR3 is TGCGCCAGCAGCTTTACCACTAACACTGAAGCTTTCTTT.

This chain connects TRBV29-1 to TRBJ2-5, with D possibly called TRBD1 or TRBD2 (6 bases each). With 6 bases removed from V and 5 bases from J, the gap between germline ends came to 16 bases. Germline V CDR1 and CDR2: SQVTM, ANQGSEA. The CDR3 is 13 residues long. The CDR3: CSVQGRGQETQYF. In DNA, the CDR3 is TGCAGCGTCCAGGGTCGGGGGCAGGAGACCCAGTACTTC.

This clonotype was picked up many times. This chain uses TRBV7-6 with TRBJ1-2; 9 bases match TRBD1. The CDR3 runs 15 residues. Trimming cost V 4 bases and J 2 bases; bases outside gene matches: 5. Germline CDR1 reads SGHVS; CDR2 reads FNYEAQ. CDR3 DNA sequence: TGTGCCAGCAGCTGGAGCGACAGGGGGAACTATGGCTACACCTTC. This gives the protein CASSWSDRGNYGYTF. Supplemented by reference TRBV7-6 and TRBJ1-2, the full variable domain reads GAGVSQSPRYKVTKRGQDVALRCDPISGHVSLYWYRQALGQGPEFLTYFNYEAQQDKSGLPNDRFSAERPEGSISTLTIQRTEQRDSAMYRCASSWSDRGNYGYTFGSGTRLTVV.

This clonotype was counted ten times or more. At one end, the junction sequence differs from germline, possibly due to a read error. V and J are TRBV28 and TRBJ1-1; D not resolved. CDR3 length: 12 amino acids. Germline V CDR1 and CDR2: MDHEN, SYDVKM. CDR3 loop: CANSRPFTEAFF. The CDR3 region has the DNA TGTGCCAACAGTCGACCCTTCACTGAAGCTTTCTTT.

At least ten counts were recorded for this clonotype. The CDR3 sequence is CASTPLDSLRNTGELFF. CDR3 coding DNA: TGTGCCAGCACCCCCTTAGACTCACTCAGGAACACCGGGGAGCTGTTTTTT. The rearrangement joins TRBV3-1 to TRBJ2-2; D remains unclear. Trimming took off 7 bases at V and 1 base at J, with 19 bases between the two ends. The CDR3 totals 17 residues. Per the germline V gene, CDR1 is LGHDT and CDR2 is YNNKEL (reference sequence). Looking up the rest from reference TRBV3-1 and TRBJ2-2 gives the full variable domain: DTAVSQTPKYLVTQMGNDKSIKCEQNLGHDTMYWYKQDSKKFLKIMFSYNNKELIINETVPNRFSPKSPDKAHLNLHINSLELGDSAVYFCASTPLDSLRNTGELFFGEGSRLTVL.

There are many counts of this clonotype. The chain has TRBV12-3 or TRBV12-4 and TRBJ2-7; 7 bases are shared with TRBD2. The ends lost 3 bases at V and 7 bases at J; junction bases unmatched: 6. The CDR3 is 13 amino acids. The CDR3 is CASSFWREREQYF. Here the CDR3 DNA reads TGTGCCAGCAGTTTCTGGCGGGAGAGGGAGCAGTACTTC.